The T cell receptor (beta chain) under discussion was sequenced for a study of OX40 agonist ivuxolimab in advanced cancers. Study in general: Patients were dosed with the agonistic anti-OX40 (CD134) antibody ivuxolimab. General study findings and limits: The investigators did not determine what antigen specificity the expanded peripheral T cells had. Researchers report that CD8+ T cells had, on average, more expanded clones than CD4+.

Looked up from germline, CDR1 is LGHNA and CDR2 is YSLEER. The CDR3 contains 15 residues. J gave up 8 bases and V 0 bases, and 6 bases lay outside the gene matches. Sequencing used immunoSEQ multiplex PCR; TCRdb keeps in-frame clones, though not all of them. This table has fewer than 100,000 clones, about four fifths appearing once. In regard to this clone: Antigen: not known.

Sequenced material: CD4+ or CD8+ T cells sorted from blood, taken in a trial of the OX40 agonist ivuxolimab. The chain joins TRBV4-3 to TRBJ2-1, with 8 bases matching TRBD1. The sequence was obtained from an adult with an advanced solid tumor such as melanoma, head and neck, liver or kidney cancer. The CDR3 reads CASSQDLIQGDEQFF. The CDR3 nucleotides read TGCGCCAGCAGCCAAGACCTCATACAGGGGGATGAGCAGTTCTTC.